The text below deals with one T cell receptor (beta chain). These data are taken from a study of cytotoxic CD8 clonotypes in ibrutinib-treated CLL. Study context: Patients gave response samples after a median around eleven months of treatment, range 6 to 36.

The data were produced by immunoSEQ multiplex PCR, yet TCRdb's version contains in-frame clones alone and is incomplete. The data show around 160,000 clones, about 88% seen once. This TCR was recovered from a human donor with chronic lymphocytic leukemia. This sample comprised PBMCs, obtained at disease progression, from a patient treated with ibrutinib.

The CDR3, as DNA: TGTGCCAGTCAGATCACAGGGGGTACTGAAGCTTTCTTT. Encoded protein: CASQITGGTEAFF. V gene TRBV19 combines with J gene TRBJ1-1, with 8 bases lining up with TRBD1. Germline CDR1 reads LNHDA; CDR2 reads SQIVND (reference sequence). J was trimmed by 5 bases and V by 8 bases; bases with no gene match: 7. The CDR3 length is 13 residues.